The 8 T cell receptor beta chains listed next were all sequenced from one sample in a study of T cells after posttransplantation cyclophosphamide. Libraries were prepared by immunoSEQ multiplex PCR; TCRdb keeps only in-frame clonotypes and omits some of them. Of 45,000 to 65,000 clones in the sample, 86% were seen once. The sample comprised PBMCs. These receptor sequences come from a man aged 25 to 40 with a blood cancer, CMV-positive, and with a related stem cell donor.

V and J are TRBV7-9 and TRBJ2-1; 9 positions match TRBD1. Germline V gene lookup returns CDR1 SEHNR and CDR2 FQNEAQ (reference sequence). Losses at the gene ends were 5 bases for V and 7 bases for J; bases not matched to a gene: 6. The CDR3 consists of 14 residues. The CDR3 DNA sequence: TGTGCCAGCAGCACCACAGGGGGCAGGAATGAGCAGTTCTTC. Residues: CASSTTGGRNEQFF.

The rearrangement links TRBV5-1 to TRBJ2-1; 7 bases are shared with TRBD2. V was pared by 1 base and J by 8 bases, with 9 bases of the junction left unmatched. The CDR3 has 15 amino acids. Germline CDR1 reads SGHRS; CDR2 reads YFSETQ. The DNA of the CDR3 is TGCGCCAGCAGCTTGTCCCTGGGGGGGAGTGATGAGCAGTTCTTC. Its translation is CASSLSLGGSDEQFF.

J is TRBJ2-7 and V is TRBV9; 9 bases line up with TRBD1. The V gene end was trimmed by 0 bases and the J gene end by 6 bases; junction bases not matched to a gene: 16. From germline, CDR1 is SGDLS and CDR2 YYNGEE. This CDR3 contains 18 residues. CDR3 loop: CASSVGVGPGQGGGEQYF. CDR3 nucleotides: TGTGCCAGCAGCGTAGGAGTGGGACCGGGACAGGGAGGTGGCGAGCAGTACTTC.

The gene calls are TRBV11-2 and TRBJ2-7, with 7 bases fitting TRBD1. The junction had 4 bases not matched to a gene; V was cut back by 4 bases and J by 4 bases. Germline CDR1 is SGHAT and CDR2 is FQNNGV. The CDR3 runs to 13 residues. CDR3 region: CASSSSRGYEQYF. Written as DNA, the CDR3 is TGTGCCAGCAGCTCCTCCAGGGGGTACGAGCAGTACTTC.

The chain is built from TRBV28 and TRBJ2-4; tentatively, D is TRBD1 (6 bases). The CDR3 loop spans 15 amino acids. Between the trimmed V and J ends, which lost 3 bases and 6 bases, there was a span of 15 bases. Germline V gene sequence: CDR1 MDHEN, CDR2 SYDVKM. The CDR3 bases are TGTGCCAGCAGTTTGTTCACAGGGATGGGAAACATTCAGTACTTC. Protein: CASSLFTGMGNIQYF.

This chain uses TRBV4-1 with TRBJ2-3, with D unresolved. Germline-derived CDR1 and CDR2 are MGHRA and YSYEKL. The CDR3 length is 12 residues. Between the trimmed V and J ends, which lost 4 bases and 6 bases, there was a span of 8 bases. The CDR3 DNA follows: TGCGCCAGCAGCCGGATCGGGGATACGCAGTATTTT. Translated, it gives CASSRIGDTQYF.

The V call is TRBV11-2, the J call TRBJ2-3, with TRBD1 matching over 9 bases. CDR1 is SGHAT and CDR2 is FQNNGV in the germline V gene. CDR3 length: 16 amino acids. The ends lost 2 bases at V and 6 bases at J; junction bases unmatched: 9. For the CDR3, the DNA is TGTGCCAGCAGCTTACGGACAGGGGAGAGAGAGGATACGCAGTATTTT. Translation gives CASSLRTGEREDTQYF.

J is TRBJ1-5 and V is TRBV7-2; no clear D. Looked up from germline, CDR1 is SGHTA and CDR2 is FQGNSA. V was shortened by 4 bases and J by 4 bases, with 11 bases between the two germline ends. This CDR3 has 14 residues. In DNA form, the CDR3 reads TGTGCCAGCAGCTCGGAGGCGGGAAATCAGCCCCAGCATTTT. Encoded protein: CASSSEAGNQPQHF.